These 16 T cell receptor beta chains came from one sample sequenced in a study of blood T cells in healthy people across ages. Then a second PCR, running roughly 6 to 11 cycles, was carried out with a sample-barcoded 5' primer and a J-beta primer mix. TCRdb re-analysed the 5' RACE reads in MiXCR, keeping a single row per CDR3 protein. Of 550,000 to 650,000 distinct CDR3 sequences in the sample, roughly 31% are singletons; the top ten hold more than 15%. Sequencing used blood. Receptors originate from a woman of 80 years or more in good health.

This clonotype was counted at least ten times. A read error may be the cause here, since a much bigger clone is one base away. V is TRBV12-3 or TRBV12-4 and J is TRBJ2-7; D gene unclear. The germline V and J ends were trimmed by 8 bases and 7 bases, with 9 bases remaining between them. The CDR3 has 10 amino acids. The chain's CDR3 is CASDSPEQYF. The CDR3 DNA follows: TGTGCCAGCGATAGTCCTGAGCAGTACTTC.

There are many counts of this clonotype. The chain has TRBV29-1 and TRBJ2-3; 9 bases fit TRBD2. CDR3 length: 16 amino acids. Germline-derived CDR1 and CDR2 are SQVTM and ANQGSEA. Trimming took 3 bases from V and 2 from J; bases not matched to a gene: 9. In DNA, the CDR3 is TGCAGCGTTGAGGGGGGCGGGGGGGCTGACACAGATACGCAGTATTTT. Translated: CSVEGGGGADTDTQYF.

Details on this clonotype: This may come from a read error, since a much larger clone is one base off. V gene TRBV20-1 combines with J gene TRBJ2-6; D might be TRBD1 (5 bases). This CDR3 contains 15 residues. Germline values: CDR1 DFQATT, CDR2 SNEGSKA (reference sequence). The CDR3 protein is CSAHGRDSGADVLTF. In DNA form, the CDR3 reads TGCAGTGCTCATGGCAGAGACTCTGGGGCCGACGTCCTGACTTTC.

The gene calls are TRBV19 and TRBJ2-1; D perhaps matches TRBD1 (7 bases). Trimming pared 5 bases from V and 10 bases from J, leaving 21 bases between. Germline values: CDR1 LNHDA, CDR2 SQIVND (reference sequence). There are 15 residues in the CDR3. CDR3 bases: TGTGCCAGTAGTCCCGCACAGGGGACTTCCTACGAGCAGTTCTTC. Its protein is CASSPAQGTSYEQFF.

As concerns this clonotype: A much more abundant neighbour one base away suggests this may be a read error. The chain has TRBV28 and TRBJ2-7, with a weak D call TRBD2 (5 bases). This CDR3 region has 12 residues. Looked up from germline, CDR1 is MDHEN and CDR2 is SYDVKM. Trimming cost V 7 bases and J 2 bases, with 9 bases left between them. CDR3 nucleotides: TGTGCCAGCAAGACTAAAACCTACGAGCAGTACTTC. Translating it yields CASKTKTYEQYF.

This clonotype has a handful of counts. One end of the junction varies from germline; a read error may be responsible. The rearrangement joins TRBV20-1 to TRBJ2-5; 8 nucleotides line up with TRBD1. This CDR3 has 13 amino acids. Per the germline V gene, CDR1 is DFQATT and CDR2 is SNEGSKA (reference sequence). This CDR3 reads CSARDAGTGLQGF. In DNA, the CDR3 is TGCAGTGCTAGAGATGCGGGGACAGGCCTTCAGGGCTTC.

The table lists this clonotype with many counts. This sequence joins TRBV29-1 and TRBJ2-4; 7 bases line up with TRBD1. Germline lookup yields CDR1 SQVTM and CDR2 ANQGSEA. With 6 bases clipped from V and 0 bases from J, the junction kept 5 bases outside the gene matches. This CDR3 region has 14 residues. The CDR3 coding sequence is TGCAGCGTCCGGACAGGACTAGCCAAAAACATTCAGTACTTC. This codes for CSVRTGLAKNIQYF.

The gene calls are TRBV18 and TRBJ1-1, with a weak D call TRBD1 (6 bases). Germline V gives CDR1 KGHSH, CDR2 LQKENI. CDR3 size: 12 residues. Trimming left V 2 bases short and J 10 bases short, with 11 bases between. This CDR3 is CASSPTGSVAFF. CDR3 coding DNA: TGTGCCAGCTCACCAACAGGGAGTGTAGCTTTCTTT.

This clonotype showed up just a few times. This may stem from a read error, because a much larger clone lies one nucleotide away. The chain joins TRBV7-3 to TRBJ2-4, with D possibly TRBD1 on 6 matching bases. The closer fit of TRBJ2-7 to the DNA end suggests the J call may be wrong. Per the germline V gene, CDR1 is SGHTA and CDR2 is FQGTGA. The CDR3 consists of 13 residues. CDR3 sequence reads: CASGLNQGNEQYF. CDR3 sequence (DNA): TGTGCCAGCGGCTTAAATCAGGGGAACGAGCAGTACTTC.

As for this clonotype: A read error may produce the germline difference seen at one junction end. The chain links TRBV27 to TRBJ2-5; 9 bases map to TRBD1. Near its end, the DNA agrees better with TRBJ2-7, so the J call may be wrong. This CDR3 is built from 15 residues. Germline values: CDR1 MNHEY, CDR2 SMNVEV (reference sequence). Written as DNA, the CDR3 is TGTGTCAGCAGTTTAGGACAGGGGAGCTCCTACGAGCAGTACTTC. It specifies CVSSLGQGSSYEQYF.

The CDR3 here is CASSLASDPYGYTF. The CDR3 DNA reads as TGTGCCAGCAGCTTAGCCTCAGATCCCTATGGCTACACCTTC. The V and J genes are TRBV7-2 and TRBJ1-2; D is uncertain. Germline V CDR1 and CDR2: SGHTA, FQGNSA. V was trimmed by 0 bases and J by 4 bases, leaving 9 bases between them. The CDR3 length is 14 residues.

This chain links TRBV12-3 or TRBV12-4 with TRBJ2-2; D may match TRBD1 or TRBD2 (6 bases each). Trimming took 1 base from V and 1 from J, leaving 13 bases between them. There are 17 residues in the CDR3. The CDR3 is CASSLEGGGGNTGELFF. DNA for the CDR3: TGTGCCAGCAGTTTAGAAGGAGGGGGAGGGAACACCGGGGAGCTGTTTTTT.

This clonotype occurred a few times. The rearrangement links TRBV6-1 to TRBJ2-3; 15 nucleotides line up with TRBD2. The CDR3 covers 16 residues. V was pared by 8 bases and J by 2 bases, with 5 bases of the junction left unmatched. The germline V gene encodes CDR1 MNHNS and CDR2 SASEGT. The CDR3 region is CASSGLAGGTTDTQYF. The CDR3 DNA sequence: TGTGCCAGCTCGGGACTAGCGGGGGGAACCACAGATACGCAGTATTTT.

The CDR3 here is CASSVGAGSGYEQYF. CDR3 nucleotides: TGTGCCAGCAGCGTAGGGGCGGGGTCCGGGTACGAGCAGTACTTC. The V and J genes are TRBV9 and TRBJ2-7; D may be TRBD2 (6 bases). The CDR3 sequence is 15 residues long. From germline, CDR1 is SGDLS and CDR2 YYNGEE. Trimming took off 0 bases at V and 4 bases at J, with 14 bases between the two ends.

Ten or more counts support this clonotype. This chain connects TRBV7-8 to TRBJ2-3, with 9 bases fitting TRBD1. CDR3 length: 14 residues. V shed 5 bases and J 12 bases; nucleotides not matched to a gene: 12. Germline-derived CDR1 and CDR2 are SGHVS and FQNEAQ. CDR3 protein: CASSRTGATMRQYF. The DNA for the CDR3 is TGTGCCAGCAGCCGGACAGGGGCCACTATGAGACAGTATTTT. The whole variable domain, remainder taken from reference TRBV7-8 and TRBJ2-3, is GAGVSQSPRYKVAKRGQDVALRCDPISGHVSLFWYQQALGQGPEFLTYFQNEAQLDKSGLPSDRFFAERPEGSVSTLKIQRTQQEDSAVYLCASSRTGATMRQYFGPGTRLTVL.

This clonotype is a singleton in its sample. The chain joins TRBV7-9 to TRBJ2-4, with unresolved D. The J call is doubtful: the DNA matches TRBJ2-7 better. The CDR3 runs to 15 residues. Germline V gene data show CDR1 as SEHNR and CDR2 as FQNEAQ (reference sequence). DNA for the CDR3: TGTGCCAGCAGCTTAAATCCAGGAGTTGCCTACGAGCAGTACTTC. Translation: CASSLNPGVAYEQYF.